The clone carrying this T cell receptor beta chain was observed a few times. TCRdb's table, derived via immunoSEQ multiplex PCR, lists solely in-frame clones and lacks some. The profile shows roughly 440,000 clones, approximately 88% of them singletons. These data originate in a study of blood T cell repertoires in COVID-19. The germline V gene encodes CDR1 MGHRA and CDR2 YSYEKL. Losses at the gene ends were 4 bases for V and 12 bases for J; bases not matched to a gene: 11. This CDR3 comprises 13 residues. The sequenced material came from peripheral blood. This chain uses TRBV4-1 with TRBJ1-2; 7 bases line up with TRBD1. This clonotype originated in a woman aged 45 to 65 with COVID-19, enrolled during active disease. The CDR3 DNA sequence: TGCGCCAGCAGCCCCCGGGACAGCGTCTTAAACACCTTC. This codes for CASSPRDSVLNTF.